Following are 25 T cell receptor beta chains from one sample sequenced in a study of blood T cell repertoires in COVID-19. The repertoire was sequenced with immunoSEQ multiplex PCR; TCRdb's copy has only in-frame clones and lacks some. The repertoire includes under 55,000 clones, 85% to 90% of them detected once, and 25% to 30% sits in the top ten. Sequencing used peripheral blood. These TCRs come from a human donor in a cohort sampled during active COVID-19.

The chain combines TRBV28 with TRBJ2-5; D is unresolved. CDR1 and CDR2 (germline): MDHEN, SYDVKM. This CDR3 comprises 14 residues. Trimming cost V 3 bases and J 1 base, with 9 bases left between them. The CDR3 DNA sequence: TGTGCCAGCAGTTTCGTGGGCAGCCAAGAGACCCAGTACTTC. Its protein product is CASSFVGSQETQYF.

This clone was observed a single time. The chain joins TRBV11-2 to TRBJ1-2; D uncertain. The CDR3 runs 14 residues. Germline V gives CDR1 SGHAT, CDR2 FQNNGV. V was shortened by 4 bases and J by 7 bases, with 16 bases between the two germline ends. The CDR3 sequence is CASSSTGGMGGYTF. CDR3 in DNA: TGTGCCAGCAGCTCCACCGGAGGGATGGGTGGCTACACCTTC.

The chain employs TRBV7-8 and TRBJ2-3; TRBD1 aligns across 7 bases. The V segment lost 5 bases and the J segment 2 bases; nucleotides outside the gene matches: 4. This CDR3 is built from 14 residues. Germline CDR1 is SGHVS and CDR2 is FQNEAQ. Written as DNA, the CDR3 is TGTGCCAGCAGCCGACAGGGAAACACAGATACGCAGTATTTT. Encoded protein: CASSRQGNTDTQYF.

About this clone itself: This CDR3 is also generated by other DNA sequences in the sample. V and J are TRBV5-5 and TRBJ2-1, with 8 bases matching TRBD1. The CDR3 runs to 15 residues. The junction had 3 bases not matched to a gene; V was cut back by 3 bases and J by 1 base. Germline V CDR1 and CDR2: SGHKS, YYEKEE (reference sequence). The CDR3 here is CASSYQGASYNEQFF. The CDR3 coding sequence is TGTGCCAGCAGCTACCAGGGGGCGTCCTACAATGAGCAGTTCTTC.

The chain's CDR3 is CASSQWTGTMDEQYF. The CDR3 region has the DNA TGTGCCAGCAGCCAATGGACAGGGACCATGGACGAGCAGTACTTC. The chain uses TRBV4-2 and TRBJ2-7, with 8 bases fitting TRBD1. Germline V gives CDR1 LGHNA, CDR2 YNFKEQ. This CDR3 is 15 amino acids long. Unmatched junction bases numbered 8, after V lost 2 bases and J lost 5 bases.

This chain uses TRBV6-5 with TRBJ1-5; a possible D gene is TRBD1 (5 bases). V was trimmed by 4 bases and J by 1 base, leaving 8 bases between them. Germline CDR1 is MNHEY and CDR2 is SVGAGI. CDR3 length equals 14 residues. This CDR3 reads CASSSRQSNQPQHF. In nucleotides, the CDR3 is TGTGCCAGCAGTTCCCGACAGAGCAATCAGCCCCAGCATTTT.

The V and J genes are TRBV7-8 and TRBJ2-3, with D maybe TRBD1 (6 bases). The CDR3 runs to 16 residues. Per the germline V gene, CDR1 is SGHVS and CDR2 is FQNEAQ. Deletions cut 1 base from V and 2 bases from J, with 13 bases between. The CDR3 nucleotides are TGTGCCAGCAGCTTAGGGCAGGGGCTAATCACAGATACGCAGTATTTT. This encodes CASSLGQGLITDTQYF.

The chain employs TRBV3-1 (or the pseudogene TRBV3-2) and TRBJ1-2; D is undetermined. The germline V gene has CDR1 LGHDT and CDR2 YNNKEL (reference sequence). The CDR3 is 13 residues long. Trimming removed 8 bases from V and 8 bases from J, with 18 bases in between. This CDR3 is CASERRGEGGYTF. The CDR3 DNA reads TGTGCCAGCGAGCGGCGGGGAGAGGGCGGCTACACCTTC.

This rearrangement joins TRBV5-8 to TRBJ2-2; 7 bases match TRBD1. With V trimmed by 2 bases and J by 4 bases, 2 bases remained unmatched. The CDR3 contains 14 residues. The germline gives CDR1 SGHTS, CDR2 YDEGEE. Here the CDR3 DNA reads TGTGCCAGCAGCTTCGGGACAGCCACCGGGGAGCTGTTTTTT. Its translation: CASSFGTATGELFF.

V gene TRBV7-9 combines with J gene TRBJ1-2; D is unclear. From germline, CDR1 is SEHNR and CDR2 FQNEAQ (reference sequence). V was pared by 4 bases and J by 2 bases, with 11 bases between. The CDR3 covers 14 residues. CDR3: CASSSSVRNYGYTF. The CDR3 DNA follows: TGTGCCAGCAGCTCCAGTGTCAGGAACTATGGCTACACCTTC.

The gene calls are TRBV6-4 and TRBJ2-7, with D possibly being TRBD2 (7 bases). Trimming shortened V by 3 bases and J by 8 bases, and 14 bases separated the two germline ends. The CDR3 is 13 amino acids. Germline V CDR1 and CDR2: MRHNA, SNTAGT. The CDR3 sequence is CASSDDGGRKQYF. The CDR3 nucleotides read TGTGCCAGCAGTGATGACGGGGGGCGAAAGCAGTACTTC.

The chain links TRBV19 to TRBJ2-7; TRBD1 matches 9 bases. CDR3 length equals 15 residues. With V trimmed by 1 base and J by 4 bases, 5 bases remained unmatched. CDR1 LNHDA and CDR2 SQIVND come from the germline V gene (reference sequence). The CDR3, as DNA: TGTGCCAGTAGTATAGCCGGGACAGGGATATACGAGCAGTACTTC. Its translation is CASSIAGTGIYEQYF. Full variable domain (remainder filled in from reference TRBV19 and TRBJ2-7): DGGITQSPKYLFRKEGQNVTLSCEQNLNHDAMYWYRQDPGQGLRLIYYSQIVNDFQKGDIAEGYSVSREKKESFPLTVTSAQKNPTAFYLCASSIAGTGIYEQYFGPGTRLTVT.

This rearrangement joins TRBV5-1 to TRBJ2-3; 10 bases are a match to TRBD2. This CDR3 has 17 residues. Germline CDR1 reads SGHRS; CDR2 reads YFSETQ. Germline trimming cut 5 bases from V and 3 bases from J; bases unmatched to any gene: 12. Written as DNA, the CDR3 is TGCGCCAGCAGTCCCACTAGCGGGAACAGCCTAACAGATACGCAGTATTTT. The encoded protein is CASSPTSGNSLTDTQYF.

The chain employs TRBV19 and TRBJ1-2; 12 positions agree with TRBD1. Looked up from germline, CDR1 is LNHDA and CDR2 is SQIVND (reference sequence). The J segment lost 4 bases and the V segment lost 3 bases, leaving 9 bases of the junction unmatched. The CDR3 spans 17 residues. As DNA, the CDR3 is TGTGCCAGTAGTATTACCGGGACAGGGGGCTTCCGCTATGGCTACACCTTC. It codes for CASSITGTGGFRYGYTF.

The chain recombines TRBV5-4 with TRBJ1-1; D not resolved. Trimming stripped 10 bases from V and 0 bases from J, with 13 bases between. The CDR3 length is 13 residues. Germline V gene lookup returns CDR1 SGHNT and CDR2 YYREEE (reference sequence). In nucleotides, the CDR3 is TGTGCCGCAAGACAAAAACTGAACACTGAAGCTTTCTTT. It codes for CAARQKLNTEAFF.

J is TRBJ2-7 and V is TRBV4-2; TRBD2 is a possible D gene (6 bases). The CDR3 has 16 residues. V was cut by 5 bases and J by 2 bases, with 19 bases left in between. From germline, CDR1 is LGHNA and CDR2 YNFKEQ. CDR3 nucleotide sequence: TGTGCCAGCAGCAGAGGCGGGAATGGGGTAGCCTACGAGCAGTACTTC. Protein: CASSRGGNGVAYEQYF.

This clone turned up a few times. The chain links TRBV5-4 to TRBJ2-7, with TRBD1 matching 12 bases. This CDR3 contains 15 residues. V lost 2 bases and J lost 7; bases outside the gene matches: 7. The V gene's germline CDR1 is SGHNT and CDR2 YYREEE (reference sequence). The CDR3 here is CASSFPGQGAREQYF. The CDR3, as DNA: TGTGCCAGCAGCTTCCCGGGACAGGGGGCACGAGAGCAGTACTTC.

The genes are TRBV29-1 and TRBJ2-5; D may be TRBD2 (5 bases). The germline V and J ends were trimmed by 4 bases and 5 bases, with 14 bases remaining between them. CDR3 size: 13 residues. CDR1 and CDR2 (germline): SQVTM, ANQGSEA. The CDR3 nucleotides read TGCAGCGTTGGGGCTAGCCGGCGGGAGACCCAGTACTTC. Protein product: CSVGASRRETQYF.

V gene TRBV5-1 combines with J gene TRBJ2-7; tentative D call: TRBD1 (6 bases). V was trimmed by 1 base and J by 2 bases, leaving 13 bases between them. Per germline, CDR1 SGHRS and CDR2 YFSETQ. The CDR3 consists of 15 residues. For the CDR3, the DNA is TGCGCCAGCAGCTTGACACAGGGCCCGACCTACGAGCAGTACTTC. Its protein is CASSLTQGPTYEQYF.

This clone was found once. The chain couples TRBV19 to TRBJ1-1, with D perhaps matching TRBD1 (6 bases). CDR1 LNHDA and CDR2 SQIVND come from the germline V gene (reference sequence). The CDR3 has 17 residues. The germline V and J ends were trimmed by 5 bases and 4 bases, with 23 bases remaining between them. The CDR3 coding sequence is TGTGCCAGTAGTCGCAGGACCACCCTGGGACACGGCACTGAAGCTTTCTTT. Translating it yields CASSRRTTLGHGTEAFF. The complete variable domain, with remaining parts taken from reference TRBV19 and TRBJ1-1, reads DGGITQSPKYLFRKEGQNVTLSCEQNLNHDAMYWYRQDPGQGLRLIYYSQIVNDFQKGDIAEGYSVSREKKESFPLTVTSAQKNPTAFYLCASSRRTTLGHGTEAFFGQGTRLTVV.

In its sample, this clone is large. The genes are TRBV19 and TRBJ2-1, with 8 bases aligning to TRBD1. V was pared by 3 bases and J by 6 bases, with 7 bases of the junction left unmatched. This CDR3 is 15 amino acids long. Germline CDR1 is LNHDA and CDR2 is SQIVND (reference sequence). The CDR3: CASSIPTGVGNEQFF. The CDR3 DNA reads as TGTGCCAGTAGTATTCCGACAGGGGTTGGCAATGAGCAGTTCTTC.

The V gene is TRBV20-1, the J gene TRBJ1-1; D is unresolved. In germline, CDR1 is DFQATT, CDR2 SNEGSKA (reference sequence). The CDR3 has 11 amino acids. V was shortened by 4 bases and J by 1 base, with 4 bases between the two germline ends. The CDR3 bases are TGCAGTGCTACGGGGAACACTGAAGCTTTCTTT. Its translation: CSATGNTEAFF.

This clone was counted once. This chain joins TRBV20-1 and TRBJ2-7; TRBD1 aligns across 8 bases. V lost 3 bases to trimming and J lost 1 base; unmatched junction nucleotides: 8. CDR3 length equals 15 residues. Germline assignment: CDR1 DFQATT and CDR2 SNEGSKA (reference sequence). The chain's CDR3 is CSASLDRVRSYEQYF. The CDR3 DNA follows: TGCAGTGCTAGTTTGGACAGGGTGAGGTCCTACGAGCAGTACTTC.

The chain couples TRBV27 to TRBJ2-5, with a possible D match to TRBD1 (6 bases). CDR3 length: 14 residues. Trimming pared 5 bases from V and 5 bases from J, leaving 15 bases between. Germline loops: CDR1 MNHEY, CDR2 SMNVEV (reference sequence). CDR3 sequence (DNA): TGTGCCAGCAGTCCACGACAGGATGCGGAGACCCAGTACTTC. Its protein is CASSPRQDAETQYF.

This clone was detected only once. The chain couples TRBV2 to TRBJ1-1; TRBD1 aligns across 8 bases. The CDR3 covers 14 residues. Germline values: CDR1 SNHLY, CDR2 FYNNEI. Trimming at V came to 6 bases and at J to 5 bases, leaving 8 bases not matched to a gene. In nucleotides, the CDR3 is TGTGCCAGCAGAAGTCAGGGGGCGCGAACTGAAGCTTTCTTT. Translation gives CASRSQGARTEAFF.